The 10 T cell receptor beta chains presented below share a single source sample, sequenced in a study of blood T cell repertoires in COVID-19. The method was immunoSEQ multiplex PCR; TCRdb's version includes in-frame clones alone and lacks a portion of them. The sample carries about 45,000 clones, about 86% recorded once. The sequenced sample consisted of peripheral blood. The origin of the receptors is a human donor in a cohort sampled during active COVID-19.

The CDR3, as DNA: TGTGCCAGCAGCCAAGACACGGGACAGGGATATCAGCCCCAGCATTTT. This translates into CASSQDTGQGYQPQHF. The genes are TRBV3-1 (or the pseudogene TRBV3-2) and TRBJ1-5; 9 bases are a match to TRBD1. Germline V CDR1 and CDR2: LGHDT, YNNKEL (reference sequence). J lost 5 bases, V lost 0 bases, and 5 bases had no gene match. The CDR3 contains 16 residues.

This rearrangement joins TRBV2 to TRBJ2-2, with D hard to call. The V gene lost 3 bases and the J gene lost 0 bases, with 11 bases spanning the gap. The CDR3 totals 16 residues. Germline CDR1 is SNHLY and CDR2 is FYNNEI. CDR3 protein: CASSDPGPSNTGELFF. The CDR3 DNA follows: TGTGCCAGCAGTGACCCAGGTCCGTCGAACACCGGGGAGCTGTTTTTT.

The V and J genes are TRBV29-1 and TRBJ1-3; no clear D gene. Germline CDR1 SQVTM, CDR2 ANQGSEA. Trimming stripped 5 bases from V and 0 bases from J, with 8 bases between. The CDR3 has 13 amino acids. CDR3 amino acids: CSVWADSGNTIYF. The CDR3 DNA reads as TGCAGCGTTTGGGCTGACTCTGGAAACACCATATATTTT.

The rearrangement joins TRBV11-2 to TRBJ2-2, with 7 bases lining up with TRBD1. Unmatched junction bases numbered 9, after V lost 5 bases and J lost 0 bases. This CDR3 is 17 amino acids long. The germline V gene has CDR1 SGHAT and CDR2 FQNNGV. CDR3 region: CASSKRGQRTNTGELFF. CDR3 sequence (DNA): TGTGCCAGCAGCAAGAGGGGACAGCGAACGAACACCGGGGAGCTGTTTTTT.

The J gene is TRBJ2-7, the V gene TRBV5-8; TRBD1 agrees at 7 bases. This CDR3 has 13 amino acids. From germline, CDR1 is SGHTS and CDR2 YDEGEE. V lost 4 bases and J lost 6; bases outside the gene matches: 7. In DNA form, the CDR3 reads TGTGCCAGCAGCCCCGGGACAGTTCTCGAGCAGTACTTC. This sequence encodes CASSPGTVLEQYF.

V and J are TRBV7-2 and TRBJ1-5, with a weak D call TRBD1 (6 bases). The V end lost 4 bases, the J end lost 7 bases, and 11 bases lay between the germline ends. The V gene's germline CDR1 is SGHTA and CDR2 FQGNSA. The length of the CDR3 is 13 residues. The CDR3 region is CASSWDTGQPQHF. In DNA, the CDR3 is TGTGCCAGCAGCTGGGACACGGGGCAGCCCCAGCATTTT.

This chain links TRBV24-1 with TRBJ2-3; D might be TRBD1 (6 bases). V dropped 4 bases and J dropped 4 bases, with 11 bases sitting between them. The CDR3 loop spans 14 amino acids. Germline V gene lookup returns CDR1 KGHDR and CDR2 SFDVKD. CDR3 in DNA: TGTGCCACCAGTGAATCAGGGGCCCCAGATACGCAGTATTTT. This sequence encodes CATSESGAPDTQYF.

This chain joins TRBV9 and TRBJ2-3, with TRBD2 matching 14 bases. After removal of 3 bases from V and 5 bases from J, the junction contained 5 bases not matched to a gene. This CDR3 contains 16 residues. Per the germline V gene, CDR1 is SGDLS and CDR2 is YYNGEE. Here the CDR3 reads CASSAGTSGGLDTQYF. CDR3 nucleotide sequence: TGTGCCAGCAGCGCGGGGACTAGCGGGGGTTTAGATACGCAGTATTTT.

Only a few counts were recorded for this clone. The chain joins TRBV4-1 to TRBJ1-4; D is undetermined. The CDR3 runs 14 residues. The germline gives CDR1 MGHRA, CDR2 YSYEKL. Trimming cost V 8 bases and J 8 bases, with 18 bases left between them. DNA for the CDR3: TGCGCCAGCGGCACGGCAGGTCCGCAGGAAAAACTGTTTTTT. This gives the protein CASGTAGPQEKLFF.

This clone was found once. The V and J genes are TRBV23-1 and TRBJ1-6; 10 bases map to TRBD1. TRBV23-1 is an ORF for which the function is uncertain. This CDR3 is 13 amino acids long. J lost 7 bases, V lost 10 bases, and 4 bases had no gene match. CDR3 coding DNA: TGCGCCATTACGGGACAGGGGAATTCACCCCTCCACTTT. Protein: CAITGQGNSPLHF.